This TCR beta chain was retrieved from a study of blood T cell repertoires in COVID-19. Produced via immunoSEQ multiplex PCR; TCRdb's table is partial and in-frame only. The sample comprises 150,000 to 180,000 clones, roughly 88% of which are singletons, and under 0.8% rests with the top ten. V was clipped by 1 base and J by 4 bases, with 14 bases between them. Germline V gene sequence: CDR1 LGHDT, CDR2 YNNKEL (reference sequence). The CDR3 totals 15 residues. Material for sequencing was peripheral blood. The genes are TRBV3-1 (or the pseudogene TRBV3-2) and TRBJ2-7; D may be TRBD1 (6 bases). The TCR comes from a man aged 60 to 75 with COVID-19, enrolled during active disease. The DNA of the CDR3 is TGTGCCAGCAGCCAAGTGCCCGACAGGACTTACGAGCAGTACTTC. Translation gives CASSQVPDRTYEQYF.